These 21 T cell receptor beta chains originate from one sample sequenced in a study of blood T cell repertoires in COVID-19. The method was immunoSEQ multiplex PCR; TCRdb's version includes in-frame clones alone and lacks a portion of them. The data show some 400,000 clones, about 80% seen once. Sample: peripheral blood. These receptors all stem from a human donor with acute or convalescent COVID-19. The donor label of this sample is uncertain.

The gene calls are TRBV28 and TRBJ1-2; maybe TRBD1 (5 bases). The CDR3 totals 16 residues. CDR1 is MDHEN and CDR2 is SYDVKM in the germline V gene. The ends were cut back, 2 bases at V and 3 bases at J, with 16 bases in the middle. CDR3 DNA sequence: TGTGCCAGCAGTTTAGAGGGGAGGGCCCCCGACTATGGCTACACCTTC. Its protein product is CASSLEGRAPDYGYTF.

This rearrangement joins TRBV7-9 to TRBJ1-2; D perhaps matches TRBD1 (6 bases). In germline, CDR1 is SEHNR, CDR2 FQNEAQ (reference sequence). The ends were cut back, 2 bases at V and 5 bases at J, with 15 bases in the middle. The CDR3 covers 15 residues. The DNA for the CDR3 is TGTGCCAGCAGCTTACCAACAGGGAGGGCGTATGGCTACACCTTC. This codes for CASSLPTGRAYGYTF.

J is TRBJ2-7 and V is TRBV18; 8 nucleotides align to TRBD2. Germline CDR1 KGHSH, CDR2 LQKENI. Trimming at V came to 2 bases and at J to 2 bases, leaving 11 bases not matched to a gene. The CDR3 sequence is 17 residues long. As DNA, the CDR3 is TGTGCCAGCTCACCAATCTTAATCAGCGGGGGACCCTACGAGCAGTACTTC. Protein product: CASSPILISGGPYEQYF.

Comments on this clone: Other DNA sequences in the sample encode the same CDR3. This chain links TRBV18 with TRBJ2-5; 8 nucleotides agree with TRBD2. The trim removed 6 bases at V and 3 bases at J, leaving 3 bases unmatched. Germline assignment: CDR1 KGHSH and CDR2 LQKENI. The CDR3 length is 13 residues. Here the CDR3 DNA reads TGTGCCAGCTCCCCCGGGAGGGAAGAGACCCAGTACTTC. Translating gives CASSPGREETQYF.

This chain joins TRBV5-1 and TRBJ1-2, with 7 bases that match TRBD1. Germline CDR1 and CDR2: SGHRS and YFSETQ. The V and J ends lost 0 bases and 0 bases, in that order; junction bases with no gene match: 2. This CDR3 region has 15 residues. CDR3 sequence: CASSLEGTANYGYTF. The CDR3 DNA is TGCGCCAGCAGCTTGGAGGGGACAGCTAACTATGGCTACACCTTC. Full variable domain (outside the CDR3, taken from reference TRBV5-1 and TRBJ1-2): KAGVTQTPRYLIKTRGQQVTLSCSPISGHRSVSWYQQTPGQGLQFLFEYFSETQRNKGNFPGRFSGRQFSNSRSEMNVSTLELGDSALYLCASSLEGTANYGYTFGSGTRLTVV.

DNA of the CDR3: TGTGCCAGCAGTTTACTGACGGGGGGACTCACCTTC. Protein: CASSLLTGGLTF. This chain uses TRBV12-3 or TRBV12-4 with TRBJ1-2; weak D call: TRBD1 (5 bases). V dropped 2 bases and J dropped 13 bases, with 14 bases sitting between them. The CDR3 length is 12 residues.

This clone came up once. The V call is TRBV28, the J call TRBJ1-5, with D perhaps matching TRBD1 (6 bases). Germline lookup yields CDR1 MDHEN and CDR2 SYDVKM. V was cut by 3 bases and J by 6 bases, with 18 bases left in between. This CDR3 contains 16 residues. The CDR3 loop reads CASSLGRGRWGQPQHF. The CDR3 region has the DNA TGTGCCAGCAGTTTGGGCAGGGGCCGTTGGGGTCAGCCCCAGCATTTT.

The V gene is TRBV6-5, the J gene TRBJ1-5; weak D call: TRBD1 (5 bases). V was cut by 4 bases and J by 9 bases, with 19 bases left in between. The germline V gene has CDR1 MNHEY and CDR2 SVGAGI. The CDR3 is 15 amino acids. In nucleotides, the CDR3 is TGTGCCAGCAGTTCCGGGGCCGGAGGGCTGTGGCCCCAGCATTTT. As protein: CASSSGAGGLWPQHF.

This clone was counted once. Other DNA sequences in the sample encode the same CDR3. The chain uses TRBV5-1 and TRBJ1-2, with 9 bases identical to TRBD1. This CDR3 spans 14 amino acids. Germline values: CDR1 SGHRS, CDR2 YFSETQ. V was clipped by 4 bases and J by 4 bases; unmatched bases: 5. In DNA, the CDR3 is TGCGCCAGCAGCCTGGGACAGGGTGGCTATGGCTACACCTTC. Its protein product is CASSLGQGGYGYTF.

The chain combines TRBV3-1 (or the pseudogene TRBV3-2) with TRBJ1-6; D is uncertain. The length of the CDR3 is 15 residues. Germline CDR1 is LGHDT and CDR2 is YNNKEL (reference sequence). Trimming took off 1 base at V and 6 bases at J, with 10 bases between the two ends. Here the CDR3 DNA reads TGTGCCAGCAGCCAAGGGCAGGTTATTAATTCACCCCTCCACTTT. As protein: CASSQGQVINSPLHF.

This clone was counted only a few times. The genes are TRBV7-9 and TRBJ1-1; D is possibly TRBD1 (6 bases). Trimming removed 3 bases from V and 1 base from J, with 12 bases in between. CDR1 and CDR2 (germline): SEHNR, FQNEAQ (reference sequence). The CDR3 has 15 residues. The CDR3 DNA reads TGTGCCAGCAGCTTTCGCGGGGGGCCGAACACTGAAGCTTTCTTT. Translation: CASSFRGGPNTEAFF.

The rearrangement joins TRBV18 to TRBJ1-5; the match to TRBD1 covers 10 bases. The J segment lost 2 bases and the V segment lost 5 bases, leaving 3 bases of the junction unmatched. CDR1 and CDR2 from the germline V gene are KGHSH and LQKENI. The CDR3 runs 15 residues. CDR3 nucleotide sequence: TGTGCCAGCTCAGCCGGGACAGGGGGCAATCAGCCCCAGCATTTT. This encodes CASSAGTGGNQPQHF.

This rearrangement joins TRBV11-1 to TRBJ1-5, with D hard to call. Germline CDR1 reads SGHAT; CDR2 reads FQDESV (reference sequence). V was cut by 3 bases and J by 0 bases, with 9 bases left in between. This CDR3 region has 15 residues. Written as DNA, the CDR3 is TGTGCCAGCAGCTTGGGCCCTTATAGCAATCAGCCCCAGCATTTT. It translates to CASSLGPYSNQPQHF.

This chain joins TRBV3-1 (or the pseudogene TRBV3-2) and TRBJ1-2; maybe TRBD1 (6 bases). The V gene's germline CDR1 is LGHDT and CDR2 YNNKEL (reference sequence). Trimming pared 4 bases from V and 4 bases from J, leaving 19 bases between. The CDR3 covers 16 residues. CDR3 bases: TGTGCCAGCAGCCCTGCAAACAGGGAGGGGATCTATGGCTACACCTTC. Translating gives CASSPANREGIYGYTF.

This clone was recorded once. The chain links TRBV28 to TRBJ1-1; 7 bases align to TRBD1. Germline-derived CDR1 and CDR2 are MDHEN and SYDVKM. Losses at the gene ends were 2 bases for V and 5 bases for J; bases not matched to a gene: 8. This CDR3 contains 15 residues. CDR3 region: CASSLQKTGRTEAFF. As DNA, the CDR3 is TGTGCCAGCAGTTTACAGAAGACAGGGCGAACTGAAGCTTTCTTT.

V gene TRBV23-1 combines with J gene TRBJ1-2; D remains unclear. TRBV23-1 is designated an ORF whose function remains uncertain. Trimming left V 6 bases short and J 7 bases short, with 3 bases between. The CDR3 length is 9 residues. DNA of the CDR3: TGCGCCAGCAGCGGTGGCTACACCTTC. Amino acids: CASSGGYTF.

The rearrangement links TRBV5-1 to TRBJ2-6; maybe TRBD2 (5 bases). Between the trimmed V and J ends, which lost 1 base and 0 bases, there was a span of 11 bases. Germline CDR1 reads SGHRS; CDR2 reads YFSETQ. The CDR3 totals 17 residues. CDR3 sequence reads: CASSLSVTSSGANVLTF. CDR3 nucleotides: TGCGCCAGCAGCTTGTCGGTTACTAGCTCTGGGGCCAACGTCCTGACTTTC.

The chain has TRBV19 and TRBJ1-6; a possible D gene is TRBD1 (6 bases). CDR1 and CDR2 from the germline V gene are LNHDA and SQIVND (reference sequence). The CDR3 is made up of 14 amino acids. The germline V and J ends were trimmed by 6 bases and 6 bases, with 12 bases remaining between them. The CDR3 reads CASRIRGANSPLHF. The DNA of the CDR3 is TGTGCCAGTAGGATCAGGGGCGCTAATTCACCCCTCCACTTT. Full variable domain (remainder filled in from reference TRBV19 and TRBJ1-6): DGGITQSPKYLFRKEGQNVTLSCEQNLNHDAMYWYRQDPGQGLRLIYYSQIVNDFQKGDIAEGYSVSREKKESFPLTVTSAQKNPTAFYLCASRIRGANSPLHFGNGTRLTVT.

The chain employs TRBV6-5 and TRBJ2-3; no clear D gene. CDR3 length: 15 residues. V lost 7 bases and J 1 base, leaving 15 bases between the germline ends. The V gene's germline CDR1 is MNHEY and CDR2 SVGAGI. CDR3 region: CASKLVRLRTDTQYF. DNA for the CDR3: TGTGCCAGCAAATTAGTGAGGCTTCGCACAGATACGCAGTATTTT.

The chain recombines TRBV3-1 (or the pseudogene TRBV3-2) with TRBJ2-3, with TRBD2 identical over 11 bases. CDR1 and CDR2 from the germline V gene are LGHDT and YNNKEL (reference sequence). The CDR3 is made up of 17 amino acids. V gave up 2 bases and J gave up 3 bases; unmatched junction bases: 7. CDR3 nucleotides: TGTGCCAGCAGCCAATACCTCCTAGCGGGGGGAACAGATACGCAGTATTTT. It encodes CASSQYLLAGGTDTQYF.

The V gene is TRBV6-5, the J gene TRBJ2-7, with 7 bases matching TRBD1. Germline loops: CDR1 MNHEY, CDR2 SVGAGI. The CDR3 covers 15 residues. Unmatched junction bases numbered 15, after V lost 8 bases and J lost 5 bases. The DNA of the CDR3 is TGTGCCAGCTCGAATTGGGGGACAGCAGGACACGAGCAGTACTTC. Encoded protein: CASSNWGTAGHEQYF.